The present TCR beta chain was sequenced within a study of shared clonotypes between healthy human individuals. Genomic DNA (from each subset) was split evenly across several immunoSEQ plates. Only in-frame clones appear in the TCRdb table, and some are missing; sequencing was by immunoSEQ multiplex PCR. The sample carries roughly 1,100,000 clones, around 74% recorded once. V trimming: 3 bases; J trimming: 1 base; junction bases outside the gene matches: 3. CDR3 length: 15 residues. Germline values: CDR1 SGDLS, CDR2 YYNGEE. Study-wide points: Tissues were not sampled, only blood, and their repertoires likely differ. Memory subsets generally showed smaller estimated richness than naive subsets did.

To note about this clone: Its target is unknown.

Negatively enriched CD4+ T cells were divided by CD45RA into naive and memory. Sequencing input: memory CD4+ T cells sorted from blood. Subset indicated: CD45RA-negative fraction. The chain recombines TRBV9 with TRBJ2-7, with 11 bases fitting TRBD2. The receptor was isolated from a man aged 18 to 30 in good health. The CDR3 nucleotides read TGTGCCAGCAGCGCGGGACTAGCGGAATCCTACGAGCAGTACTTC. It is translated as CASSAGLAESYEQYF.